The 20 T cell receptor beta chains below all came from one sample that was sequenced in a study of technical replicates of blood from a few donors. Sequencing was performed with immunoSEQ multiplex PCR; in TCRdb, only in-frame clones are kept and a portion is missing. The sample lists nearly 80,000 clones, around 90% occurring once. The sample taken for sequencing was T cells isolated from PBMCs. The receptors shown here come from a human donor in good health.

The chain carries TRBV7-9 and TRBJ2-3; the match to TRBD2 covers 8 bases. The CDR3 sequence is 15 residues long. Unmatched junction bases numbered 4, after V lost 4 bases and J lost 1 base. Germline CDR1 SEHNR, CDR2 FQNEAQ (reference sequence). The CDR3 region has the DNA TGTGCCAGCAGCTCCCGGGAGGGGCGCACAGATACGCAGTATTTT. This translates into CASSSREGRTDTQYF.

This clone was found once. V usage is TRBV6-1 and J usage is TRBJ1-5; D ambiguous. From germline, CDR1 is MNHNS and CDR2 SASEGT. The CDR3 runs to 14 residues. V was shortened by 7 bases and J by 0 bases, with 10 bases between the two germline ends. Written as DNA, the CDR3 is TGTGCCAGCACCTTAGTAAATAGCAATCAGCCCCAGCATTTT. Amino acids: CASTLVNSNQPQHF.

The DNA of the CDR3 is TGCGCCAGCAGCCAAGGTTCACAGGGGGCGTCCTACAATGAGCAGTTCTTC. Amino acid sequence: CASSQGSQGASYNEQFF. The chain is built from TRBV4-3 and TRBJ2-1; 9 positions match TRBD1. This CDR3 is built from 17 residues. CDR1 is LGHNA and CDR2 is YSLEER in the germline V gene. With V trimmed by 1 base and J by 1 base, 5 bases remained unmatched.

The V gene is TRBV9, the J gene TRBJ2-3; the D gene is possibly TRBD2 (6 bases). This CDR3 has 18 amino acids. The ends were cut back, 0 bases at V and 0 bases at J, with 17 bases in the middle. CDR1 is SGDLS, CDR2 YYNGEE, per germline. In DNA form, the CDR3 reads TGTGCCAGCAGCGTAGAGGGTGTATTCGGGAGTAGCACAGATACGCAGTATTTT. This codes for CASSVEGVFGSSTDTQYF. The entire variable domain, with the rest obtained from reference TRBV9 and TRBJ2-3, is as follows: DSGVTQTPKHLITATGQRVTLRCSPRSGDLSVYWYQQSLDQGLQFLIQYYNGEERAKGNILERFSAQQFPDLHSELNLSSLELGDSALYFCASSVEGVFGSSTDTQYFGPGTRLTVL.

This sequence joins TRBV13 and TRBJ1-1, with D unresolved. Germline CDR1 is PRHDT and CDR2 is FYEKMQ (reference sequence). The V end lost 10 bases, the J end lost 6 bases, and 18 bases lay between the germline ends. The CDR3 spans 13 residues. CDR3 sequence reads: CATLSSLDPEAFF. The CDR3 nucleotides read TGTGCCACCCTTAGCAGCTTAGACCCTGAAGCTTTCTTT.

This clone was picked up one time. The CDR3 is CSVDIHHGYTF. The CDR3 DNA is TGCAGCGTTGATATACACCATGGCTACACCTTC. The chain is built from TRBV29-1 and TRBJ1-2; D gene unclear. The CDR3 loop spans 11 amino acids. Between the trimmed V and J ends, which lost 3 bases and 6 bases, there was a span of 8 bases. The germline gives CDR1 SQVTM, CDR2 ANQGSEA.

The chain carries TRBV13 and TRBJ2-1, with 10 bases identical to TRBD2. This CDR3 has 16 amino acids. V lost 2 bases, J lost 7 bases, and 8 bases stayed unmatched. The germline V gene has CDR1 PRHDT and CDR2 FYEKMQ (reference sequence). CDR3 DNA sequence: TGTGCCAGCAGCTTACCTCTAGCGGGAGCGTTTAATGAGCAGTTCTTC. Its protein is CASSLPLAGAFNEQFF. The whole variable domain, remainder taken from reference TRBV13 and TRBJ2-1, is AAGVIQSPRHLIKEKRETATLKCYPIPRHDTVYWYQQGPGQDPQFLISFYEKMQSDKGSIPDRFSAQQFSDYHSELNMSSLELGDSALYFCASSLPLAGAFNEQFFGPGTRLTVL.

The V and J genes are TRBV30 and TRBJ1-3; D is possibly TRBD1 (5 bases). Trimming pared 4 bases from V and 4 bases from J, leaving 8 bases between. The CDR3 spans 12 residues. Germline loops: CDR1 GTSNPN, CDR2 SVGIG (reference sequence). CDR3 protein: CAWTGLGNTIYF. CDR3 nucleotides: TGTGCCTGGACAGGGCTAGGAAACACCATATATTTT.

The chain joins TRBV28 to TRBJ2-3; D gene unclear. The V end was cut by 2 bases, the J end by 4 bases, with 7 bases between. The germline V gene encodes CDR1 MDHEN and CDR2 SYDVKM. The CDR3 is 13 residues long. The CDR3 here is CASSLVHPDTQYF. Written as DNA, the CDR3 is TGTGCCAGCAGTTTAGTCCATCCAGATACGCAGTATTTT.

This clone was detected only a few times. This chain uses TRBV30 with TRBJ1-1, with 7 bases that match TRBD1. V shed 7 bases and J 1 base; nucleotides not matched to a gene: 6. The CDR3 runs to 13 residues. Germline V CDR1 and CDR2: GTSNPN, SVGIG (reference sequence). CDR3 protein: CASMDRWNTEAFF. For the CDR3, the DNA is TGTGCCTCTATGGACAGGTGGAACACTGAAGCTTTCTTT.

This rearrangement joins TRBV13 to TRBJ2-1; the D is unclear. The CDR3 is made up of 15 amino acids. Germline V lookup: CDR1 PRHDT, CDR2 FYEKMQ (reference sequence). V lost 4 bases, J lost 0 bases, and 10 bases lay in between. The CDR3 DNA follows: TGTGCCAGCAGCTCGCACGAGAGCTCCTACAATGAGCAGTTCTTC. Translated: CASSSHESSYNEQFF.

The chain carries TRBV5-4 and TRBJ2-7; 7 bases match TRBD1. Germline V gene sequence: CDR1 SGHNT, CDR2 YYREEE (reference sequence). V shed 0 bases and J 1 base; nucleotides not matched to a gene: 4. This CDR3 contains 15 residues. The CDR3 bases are TGTGCCAGCAGCTTGGGACAGGGTACTTCCTACGAGCAGTACTTC. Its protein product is CASSLGQGTSYEQYF.

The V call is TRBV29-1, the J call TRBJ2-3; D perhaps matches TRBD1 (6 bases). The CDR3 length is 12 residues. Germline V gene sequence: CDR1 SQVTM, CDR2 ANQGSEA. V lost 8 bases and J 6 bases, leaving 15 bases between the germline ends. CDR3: CSHIRGSDTQYF. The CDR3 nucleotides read TGCAGCCACATCAGGGGCAGTGATACGCAGTATTTT.

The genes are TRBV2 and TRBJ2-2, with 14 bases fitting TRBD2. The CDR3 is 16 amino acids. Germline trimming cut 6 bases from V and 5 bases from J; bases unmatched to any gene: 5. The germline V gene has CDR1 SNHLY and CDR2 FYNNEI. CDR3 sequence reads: CASRVGTSGRTGELFF. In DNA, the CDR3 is TGTGCCAGCAGGGTCGGGACTAGCGGGAGAACCGGGGAGCTGTTTTTT.

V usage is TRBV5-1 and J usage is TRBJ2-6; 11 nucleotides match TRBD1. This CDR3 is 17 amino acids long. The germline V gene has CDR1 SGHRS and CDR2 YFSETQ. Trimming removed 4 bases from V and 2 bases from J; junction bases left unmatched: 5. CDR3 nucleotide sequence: TGCGCCAGCAGCCCGGGGACAGGGGGAGCTGGGGCCAACGTCCTGACTTTC. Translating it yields CASSPGTGGAGANVLTF.

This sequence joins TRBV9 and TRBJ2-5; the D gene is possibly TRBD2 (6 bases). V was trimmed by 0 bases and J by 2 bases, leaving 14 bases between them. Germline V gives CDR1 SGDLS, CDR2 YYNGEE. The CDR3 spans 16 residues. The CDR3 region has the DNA TGTGCCAGCAGCGTAGGGGGGACTCGGGTTCAAGAGACCCAGTACTTC. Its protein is CASSVGGTRVQETQYF.

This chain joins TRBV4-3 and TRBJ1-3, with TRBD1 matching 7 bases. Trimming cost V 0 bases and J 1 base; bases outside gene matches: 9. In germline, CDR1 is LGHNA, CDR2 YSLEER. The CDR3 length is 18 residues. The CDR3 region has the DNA TGCGCCAGCAGCCAAGAGTATGACAGGGTAACTTCTGGAAACACCATATATTTT. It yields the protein CASSQEYDRVTSGNTIYF.

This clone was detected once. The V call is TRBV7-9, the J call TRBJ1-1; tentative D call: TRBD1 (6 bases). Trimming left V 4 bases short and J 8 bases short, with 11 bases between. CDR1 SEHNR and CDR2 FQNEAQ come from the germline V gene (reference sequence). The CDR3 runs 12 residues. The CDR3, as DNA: TGTGCCAGCAGCTATGGGGGCGTCGAAGCTTTCTTT. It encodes CASSYGGVEAFF. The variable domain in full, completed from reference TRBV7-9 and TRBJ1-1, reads DTGVSQNPRHKITKRGQNVTFRCDPISEHNRLYWYRQTLGQGPEFLTYFQNEAQLEKSRLLSDRFSAERPKGSFSTLEIQRTEQGDSAMYLCASSYGGVEAFFGQGTRLTVV.

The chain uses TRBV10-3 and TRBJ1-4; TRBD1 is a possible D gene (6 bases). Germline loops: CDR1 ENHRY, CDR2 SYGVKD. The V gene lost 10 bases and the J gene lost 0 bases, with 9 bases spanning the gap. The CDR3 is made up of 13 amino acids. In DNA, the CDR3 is TGTGCCACATCAGGGGCAACTAATGAAAAACTGTTTTTT. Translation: CATSGATNEKLFF.

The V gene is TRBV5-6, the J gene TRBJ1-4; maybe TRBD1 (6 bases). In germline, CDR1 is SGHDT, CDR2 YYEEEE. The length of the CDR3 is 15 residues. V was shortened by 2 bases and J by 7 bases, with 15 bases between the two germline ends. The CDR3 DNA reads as TGTGCCAGCAGCTTTTCGATACAGGGCCTTGAAAAACTGTTTTTT. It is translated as CASSFSIQGLEKLFF.